These 15 T cell receptor beta chains came from one sample sequenced in a study of T cells in Graves' hyperthyroidism and ophthalmopathy. RNA transcripts yielded amplified TCR beta CDR3 regions. Carried out on the TCR CDR3, a first-round RT-PCR used the HTBI primer set. MiXCR, applied by TCRdb to the multiplex PCR reads, yields one record per CDR3 protein. The data contain hundreds of thousands of distinct CDR3 sequences, 12% to 15% of them singletons. Sequenced material: blood. The receptor source for this set is a woman between 18 and 29 years old with Graves' hyperthyroidism.

V gene TRBV5-6 combines with J gene TRBJ2-1; tentatively, D is TRBD1 or TRBD2 (6 bases each). Trimming removed 1 base at V and 7 bases at J, with 21 bases between. Germline-derived CDR1 and CDR2 are SGHDT and YYEEEE. The CDR3 has 17 residues. Here the CDR3 DNA reads TGTGCCAGCAGCTTGAGGGGGGTGGGAGACCTAACTAATGAGCAGTTCTTC. It yields the protein CASSLRGVGDLTNEQFF.

This clonotype has ten or more counts. The chain is built from TRBV20-1 and TRBJ1-2; a possible D gene is TRBD1 (5 bases). Trimming stripped 0 bases from V and 1 base from J, with 12 bases between. CDR3 length equals 15 residues. Germline V gene data show CDR1 as DFQATT and CDR2 as SNEGSKA (reference sequence). CDR3 in amino acids: CSARDPRGNNYGYTF. The CDR3 coding sequence is TGCAGTGCTAGAGATCCTAGGGGTAATAACTATGGCTACACCTTC.

This clonotype is a singleton in its sample. V gene TRBV10-2 combines with J gene TRBJ1-2; possibly TRBD1 for D (5 bases). The germline V and J ends were trimmed by 3 bases and 6 bases, with 17 bases remaining between them. CDR1 and CDR2 from the germline V gene are WSHSY and SAAADI. This CDR3 has 15 amino acids. CDR3 in amino acids: CASSDWLQDSNGYTF. In nucleotides, the CDR3 is TGCGCCAGCAGTGATTGGTTACAGGACTCAAATGGCTACACCTTC.

The table lists this clonotype with a few counts. The CDR3 loop is CASTGGEWRETQYF. DNA for the CDR3: TGTGCCAGCACGGGGGGAGAATGGCGGGAGACCCAGTACTTC. This chain connects TRBV2 to TRBJ2-5; 7 positions agree with TRBD2. Trimming took 7 bases from V and 5 from J; bases not matched to a gene: 10. CDR3 size: 14 residues. In germline, CDR1 is SNHLY, CDR2 FYNNEI. Supplemented by reference TRBV2 and TRBJ2-5, the full variable domain reads EPEVTQTPSHQVTQMGQEVILRCVPISNHLYFYWYRQILGQKVEFLVSFYNNEISEKSEIFDDQFSVERPDGSNFTLKIRSTKLEDSAMYFCASTGGEWRETQYFGPGTRLLVL.

Ten or more counts support this clonotype. The chain carries TRBV2 and TRBJ2-2; no reliable D call. Germline loops: CDR1 SNHLY, CDR2 FYNNEI. This CDR3 has 14 amino acids. Trimming left V 6 bases short and J 1 base short, with 9 bases between. CDR3 in DNA: TGTGCCAGCAGGTCCACAGTGAACACCGGGGAGCTGTTTTTT. Its protein product is CASRSTVNTGELFF.

This clonotype showed up many times. V and J are TRBV7-2 and TRBJ1-2; perhaps TRBD1 as D (5 bases). The CDR3 has 15 residues. Trimming removed 5 bases at V and 4 bases at J, with 17 bases between. Germline loops: CDR1 SGHTA, CDR2 FQGNSA. The CDR3 loop is CASSLLGHSGYGYTF. CDR3 in DNA: TGTGCCAGCAGCCTATTGGGGCATTCGGGCTATGGCTACACCTTC.

This clonotype has a handful of counts. The CDR3, as DNA: TGTGCCAGCAGCCCCCTCCGAGGACAGGGGGGCGGCTACACCTTC. Protein: CASSPLRGQGGGYTF. V gene TRBV6-1 combines with J gene TRBJ1-2, with 10 bases identical to TRBD1. The CDR3 has 15 residues. Germline CDR1 is MNHNS and CDR2 is SASEGT. J gave up 8 bases and V 6 bases, and 12 bases lay outside the gene matches.

This clonotype has only a few counts. This chain connects TRBV19 to TRBJ2-3; 9 nucleotides agree with TRBD1. The CDR3 loop spans 15 amino acids. The V gene end was trimmed by 4 bases and the J gene end by 2 bases; junction bases not matched to a gene: 4. Germline CDR1 and CDR2: LNHDA and SQIVND (reference sequence). For the CDR3, the DNA is TGTGCCAGTAGTAGACTACAGGGGGCCACAGATACGCAGTATTTT. This sequence encodes CASSRLQGATDTQYF.

Only a few counts were recorded for this clonotype. The V gene is TRBV6-2 or TRBV6-3, the J gene TRBJ2-3; D perhaps matches TRBD1 (5 bases). Germline loops: CDR1 MNHEY, CDR2 SVGEGT. The CDR3 has 14 residues. The V and J ends lost 10 bases and 1 base respectively, with 15 bases between them. The CDR3: CATQRGRGTDTQYF. CDR3 DNA sequence: TGTGCCACCCAGCGTGGCAGGGGCACAGATACGCAGTATTTT.

This sequence joins TRBV10-3 and TRBJ2-7, with 7 nucleotides matching TRBD2. This CDR3 is 14 amino acids long. V was pared by 11 bases and J by 2 bases, with 12 bases of the junction left unmatched. Looked up from germline, CDR1 is ENHRY and CDR2 is SYGVKD. The CDR3 here is CAAGKASGTYEQYF. The DNA for the CDR3 is TGTGCCGCAGGGAAGGCTAGCGGCACCTACGAGCAGTACTTC.

This chain uses TRBV9 with TRBJ2-1, with D perhaps matching TRBD2 (7 bases). V lost 3 bases to trimming and J lost 4 bases, with 17 bases between them. The CDR3 covers 16 residues. The germline gives CDR1 SGDLS, CDR2 YYNGEE. The CDR3 nucleotides are TGTGCCAGCAGCGAAGGGGGGGCTAGCGCGTACAATGAGCAGTTCTTC. It encodes CASSEGGASAYNEQFF.

This clonotype has at least ten counts. The V and J genes are TRBV7-2 and TRBJ2-3, with TRBD2 matching 7 bases. Losses at the gene ends were 5 bases for V and 0 bases for J; bases not matched to a gene: 11. The CDR3 length is 17 residues. CDR1 is SGHTA and CDR2 is FQGNSA in the germline V gene. The CDR3 coding sequence is TGTGCCAGCAGCCCATTTGGGGCGGGAGTGAGCACAGATACGCAGTATTTT. Protein sequence: CASSPFGAGVSTDTQYF.

This clonotype was picked up a small number of times. The CDR3 protein is CASRGLSFNEQFF. The CDR3 bases are TGTGCCAGCAGGGGACTGTCTTTCAATGAGCAGTTCTTC. The chain is built from TRBV2 and TRBJ2-1; D may be TRBD2 (6 bases). V was shortened by 6 bases and J by 6 bases, with 12 bases between the two germline ends. The germline gives CDR1 SNHLY, CDR2 FYNNEI. The CDR3 sequence is 13 residues long.

This clonotype has a handful of counts. The rearrangement joins TRBV11-3 to TRBJ1-1; D gene unclear. Trimming pared 5 bases from V and 11 bases from J, leaving 9 bases between. Per the germline V gene, CDR1 is SGHNT and CDR2 is YENEEA. This CDR3 has 10 amino acids. The chain's CDR3 is CASSPFGAFF. The CDR3 coding sequence is TGTGCCAGCAGCCCCTTCGGGGCTTTCTTT.

This clonotype was counted at least ten times. V usage is TRBV5-6 and J usage is TRBJ1-1; D gene uncertain. The CDR3 loop spans 13 amino acids. CDR1 is SGHDT and CDR2 is YYEEEE in the germline V gene. V lost 0 bases, J lost 4 bases, and 7 bases lay in between. CDR3 residues: CASSLVFSTEAFF. CDR3 DNA sequence: TGTGCCAGCAGCTTGGTGTTTAGCACTGAAGCTTTCTTT.